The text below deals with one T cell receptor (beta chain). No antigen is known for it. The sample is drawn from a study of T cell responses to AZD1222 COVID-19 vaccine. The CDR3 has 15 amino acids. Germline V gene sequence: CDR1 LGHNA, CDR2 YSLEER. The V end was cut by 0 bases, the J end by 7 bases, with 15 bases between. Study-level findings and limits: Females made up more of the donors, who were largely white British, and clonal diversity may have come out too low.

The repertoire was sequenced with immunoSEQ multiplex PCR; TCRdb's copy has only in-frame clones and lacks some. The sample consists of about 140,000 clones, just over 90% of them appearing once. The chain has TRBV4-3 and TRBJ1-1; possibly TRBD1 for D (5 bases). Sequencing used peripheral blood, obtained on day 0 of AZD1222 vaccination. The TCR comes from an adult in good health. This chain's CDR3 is CASSQDEGLGVEAFF. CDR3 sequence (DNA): TGCGCCAGCAGCCAAGACGAGGGGCTTGGTGTTGAAGCTTTCTTT.